This T cell receptor (beta chain) was identified in a study of cytomegalovirus exposure and HLA in healthy donors. A remark on this clone: Other DNA sequences in this specimen translate into the identical CDR3.

It was with 60 Vbeta and 13 Jbeta primers that the PCR ran. The method was immunoSEQ multiplex PCR; TCRdb's version includes in-frame clones alone and lacks a portion of them. The table records more than 120,000 clones, 82% of them present only once. The germline V gene has CDR1 SGHTA and CDR2 FQGNSA. The CDR3 consists of 13 residues. V lost 5 bases and J lost 4, with 9 bases in between. This sequence joins TRBV7-2 and TRBJ2-1; D is perhaps TRBD2 (6 bases). The source is a male donor in good health and CMV-seronegative. The sample taken for sequencing was PBMCs. The CDR3 loop reads CASSLGLYNEQFF. In DNA form, the CDR3 reads TGTGCCAGCAGCCTGGGACTTTACAATGAGCAGTTCTTC.